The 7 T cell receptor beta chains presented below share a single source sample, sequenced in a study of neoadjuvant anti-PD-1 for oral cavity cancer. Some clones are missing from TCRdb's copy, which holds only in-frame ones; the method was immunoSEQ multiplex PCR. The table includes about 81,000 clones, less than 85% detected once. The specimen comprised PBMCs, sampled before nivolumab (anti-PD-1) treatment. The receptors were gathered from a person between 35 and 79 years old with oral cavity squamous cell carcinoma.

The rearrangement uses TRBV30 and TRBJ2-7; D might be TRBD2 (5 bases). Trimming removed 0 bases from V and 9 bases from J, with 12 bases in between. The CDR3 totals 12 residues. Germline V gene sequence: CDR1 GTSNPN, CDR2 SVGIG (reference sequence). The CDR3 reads CAWSVARAGQYF. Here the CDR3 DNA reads TGTGCCTGGAGTGTAGCAAGGGCGGGGCAGTACTTC.

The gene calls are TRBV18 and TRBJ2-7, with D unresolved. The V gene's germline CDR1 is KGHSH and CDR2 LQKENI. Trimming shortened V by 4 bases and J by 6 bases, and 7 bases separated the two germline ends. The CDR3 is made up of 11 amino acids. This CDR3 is CASSLGVEQYF. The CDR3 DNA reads TGTGCCAGCTCACTAGGTGTCGAGCAGTACTTC.

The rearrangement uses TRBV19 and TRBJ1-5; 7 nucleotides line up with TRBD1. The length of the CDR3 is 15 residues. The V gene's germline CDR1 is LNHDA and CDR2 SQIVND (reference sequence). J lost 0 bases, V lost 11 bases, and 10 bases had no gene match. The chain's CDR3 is CASIYRGDSNQPQHF. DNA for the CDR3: TGTGCCTCGATTTACAGGGGCGATAGCAATCAGCCCCAGCATTTT.

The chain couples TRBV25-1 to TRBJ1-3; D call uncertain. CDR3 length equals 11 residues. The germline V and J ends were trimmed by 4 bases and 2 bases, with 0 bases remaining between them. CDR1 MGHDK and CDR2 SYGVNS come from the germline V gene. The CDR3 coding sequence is TGTGCCAGCAGTGCTGGAAACACCATATATTTT. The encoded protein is CASSAGNTIYF.

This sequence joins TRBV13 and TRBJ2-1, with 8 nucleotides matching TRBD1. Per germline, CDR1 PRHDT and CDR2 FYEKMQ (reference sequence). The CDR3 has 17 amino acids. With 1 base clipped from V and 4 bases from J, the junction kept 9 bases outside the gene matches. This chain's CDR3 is CASSLEMGDRFYNEQFF. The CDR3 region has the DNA TGTGCCAGCAGCTTAGAGATGGGGGACAGGTTTTACAATGAGCAGTTCTTC.

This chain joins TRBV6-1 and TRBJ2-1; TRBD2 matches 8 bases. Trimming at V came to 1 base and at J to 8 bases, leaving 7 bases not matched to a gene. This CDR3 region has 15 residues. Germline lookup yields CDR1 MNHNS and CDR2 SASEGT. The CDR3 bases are TGTGCCAGCAGTGAAGTCGGGAGGGCAATGGATGAGCAGTTCTTC. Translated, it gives CASSEVGRAMDEQFF.

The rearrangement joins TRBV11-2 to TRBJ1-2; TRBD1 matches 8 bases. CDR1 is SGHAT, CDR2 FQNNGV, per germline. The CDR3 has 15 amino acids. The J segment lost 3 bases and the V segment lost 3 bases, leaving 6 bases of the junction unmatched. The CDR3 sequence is CASSLGDRMDYGYTF. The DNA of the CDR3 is TGTGCCAGCAGCTTGGGGGACAGGATGGACTATGGCTACACCTTC.